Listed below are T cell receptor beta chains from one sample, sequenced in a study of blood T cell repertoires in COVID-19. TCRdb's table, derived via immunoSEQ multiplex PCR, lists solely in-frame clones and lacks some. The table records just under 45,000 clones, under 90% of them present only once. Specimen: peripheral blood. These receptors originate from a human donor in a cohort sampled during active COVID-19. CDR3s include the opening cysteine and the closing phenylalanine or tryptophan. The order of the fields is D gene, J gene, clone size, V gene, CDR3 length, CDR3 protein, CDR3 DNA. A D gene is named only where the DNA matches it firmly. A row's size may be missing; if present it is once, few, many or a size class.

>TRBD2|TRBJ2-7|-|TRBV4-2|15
CASSQDAGGSYEQYF
TGTGCCAGCAGCCAAGATGCGGGGGGCTCCTACGAGCAGTACTTC
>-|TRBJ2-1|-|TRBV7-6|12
CASSRQGIEQFF
TGTGCCAGCAGCCGGCAGGGAATTGAGCAGTTCTTC
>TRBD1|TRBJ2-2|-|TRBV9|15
CASSAGTANTGELFF
TGTGCCAGCAGCGCCGGGACAGCGAACACCGGGGAGCTGTTTTTT
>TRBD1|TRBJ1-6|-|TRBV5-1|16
CASSLEQGTGNSPLHF
TGCGCCAGCAGCTTGGAACAGGGGACGGGGAATTCACCCCTCCACTTT
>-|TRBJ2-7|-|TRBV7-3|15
CASSLTGGEAYEQYF
TGTGCCAGCAGCTTAACTGGCGGGGAAGCCTACGAGCAGTACTTC
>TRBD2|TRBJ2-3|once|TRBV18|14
CASSPSGLVDTQYF
TGTGCCAGCTCACCATCCGGACTAGTAGATACGCAGTATTTT
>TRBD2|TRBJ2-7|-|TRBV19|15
CASSSPGGGAHEQYF
TGTGCCAGTAGTAGTCCGGGCGGGGGGGCCCACGAGCAGTACTTC
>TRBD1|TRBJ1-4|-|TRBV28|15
CASSWGQQLNEKLFF
TGTGCCAGCAGTTGGGGACAGCAACTTAATGAAAAACTGTTTTTT
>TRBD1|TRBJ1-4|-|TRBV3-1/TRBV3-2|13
CASSQGQGEKLFF
TGTGCCAGCAGCCAAGGACAGGGGGAAAAACTGTTTTTT
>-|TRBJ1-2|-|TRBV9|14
CASSVEISSYGYTF
TGTGCCAGCAGCGTAGAAATCTCGAGCTATGGCTACACCTTC
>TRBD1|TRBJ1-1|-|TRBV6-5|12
CASNRGGTEAFF
TGTGCCAGCAACAGGGGAGGTACTGAAGCTTTCTTT
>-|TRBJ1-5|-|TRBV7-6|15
CASSLGRGGIQPQHF
TGTGCCAGCAGCTTAGGGCGGGGGGGTATTCAGCCCCAGCATTTT
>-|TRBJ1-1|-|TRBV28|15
CASSLFSPGNTEAFF
TGTGCCAGCAGTTTATTTAGCCCGGGGAACACTGAAGCTTTCTTT
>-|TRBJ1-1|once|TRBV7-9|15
CASSFSGFRNTEAFF
TGTGCCAGCAGCTTTTCGGGGTTTAGAAACACTGAAGCTTTCTTT
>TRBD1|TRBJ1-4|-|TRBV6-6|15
CASRQETGGWEKLFF
TGTGCCAGCAGGCAGGAAACAGGGGGCTGGGAAAAACTGTTTTTT
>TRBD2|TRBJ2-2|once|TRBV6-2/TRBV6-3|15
CASSDRGGAYGELFF
TGTGCCAGCAGTGATCGCGGGGGGGCCTACGGGGAGCTGTTTTTT
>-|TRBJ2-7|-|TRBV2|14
CASRRDRLRDEQYF
TGTGCCAGCAGGCGGGACAGACTTCGGGACGAGCAGTACTTC